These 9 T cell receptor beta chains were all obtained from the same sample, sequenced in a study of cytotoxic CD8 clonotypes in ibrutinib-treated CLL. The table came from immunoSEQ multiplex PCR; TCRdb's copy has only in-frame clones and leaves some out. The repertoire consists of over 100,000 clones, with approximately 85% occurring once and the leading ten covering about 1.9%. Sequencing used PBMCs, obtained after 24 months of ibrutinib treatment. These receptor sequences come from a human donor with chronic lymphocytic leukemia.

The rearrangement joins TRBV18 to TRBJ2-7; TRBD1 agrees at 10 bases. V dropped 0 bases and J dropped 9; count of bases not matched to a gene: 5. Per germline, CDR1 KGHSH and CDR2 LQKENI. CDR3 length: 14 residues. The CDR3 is CASSPPDRGSRQYF. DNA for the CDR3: TGTGCCAGCTCACCACCGGACAGGGGGAGTCGGCAGTACTTC.

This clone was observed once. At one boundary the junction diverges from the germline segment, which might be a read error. The CDR3: CASKPMTANGNEQFF. CDR3 in DNA: TGTGCTAGCAAGCCCATGACCGCGAATGGAAATGAGCAGTTCTTC. The rearrangement uses TRBV7-7 and TRBJ2-1; D is uncertain. Germline V gene lookup returns CDR1 SSHAT and CDR2 FNYEAQ (reference sequence). The CDR3 totals 15 residues.

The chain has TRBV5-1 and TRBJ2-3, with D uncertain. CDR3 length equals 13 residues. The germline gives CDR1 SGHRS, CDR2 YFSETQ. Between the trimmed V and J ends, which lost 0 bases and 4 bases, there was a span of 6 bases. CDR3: CASSLAKSDTQYF. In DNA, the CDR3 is TGCGCCAGCAGCTTGGCCAAATCAGATACGCAGTATTTT.

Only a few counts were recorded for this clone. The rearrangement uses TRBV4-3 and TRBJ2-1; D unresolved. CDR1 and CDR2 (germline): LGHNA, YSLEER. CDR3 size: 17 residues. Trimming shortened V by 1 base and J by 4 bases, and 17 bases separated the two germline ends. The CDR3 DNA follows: TGCGCCAGCAGCCAAGGCCGATCGGGCGGTGGGTACAATGAGCAGTTCTTC. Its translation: CASSQGRSGGGYNEQFF.

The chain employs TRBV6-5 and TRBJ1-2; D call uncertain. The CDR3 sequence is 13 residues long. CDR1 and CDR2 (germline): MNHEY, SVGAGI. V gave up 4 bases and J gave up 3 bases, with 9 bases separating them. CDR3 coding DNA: TGTGCCAGCAGTTTAAGGAAGGACTATGGCTACACCTTC. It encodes CASSLRKDYGYTF.

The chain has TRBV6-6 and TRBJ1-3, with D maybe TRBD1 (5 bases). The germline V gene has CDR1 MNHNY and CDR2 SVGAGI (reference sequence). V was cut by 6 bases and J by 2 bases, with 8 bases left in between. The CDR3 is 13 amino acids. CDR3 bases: TGTGCCAGCAGCCTAGGGGCTGGAAACACCATATATTTT. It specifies CASSLGAGNTIYF.

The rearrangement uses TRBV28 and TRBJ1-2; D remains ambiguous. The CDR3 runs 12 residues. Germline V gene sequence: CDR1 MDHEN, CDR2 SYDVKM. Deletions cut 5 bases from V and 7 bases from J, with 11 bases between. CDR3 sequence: CASSLGIGGYTF. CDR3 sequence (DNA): TGTGCCAGCAGTCTGGGGATTGGTGGCTACACCTTC.

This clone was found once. The CDR3: CASSIKQGSGGANVLTF. The CDR3 DNA follows: TGTGCCAGTAGTATCAAGCAGGGTTCGGGGGGGGCCAACGTCCTGACTTTC. J is TRBJ2-6 and V is TRBV19; TRBD1 or TRBD2 may be the D gene (5 bases each). CDR3 size: 17 residues. V dropped 3 bases and J dropped 4 bases, with 16 bases sitting between them. From germline, CDR1 is LNHDA and CDR2 SQIVND (reference sequence).

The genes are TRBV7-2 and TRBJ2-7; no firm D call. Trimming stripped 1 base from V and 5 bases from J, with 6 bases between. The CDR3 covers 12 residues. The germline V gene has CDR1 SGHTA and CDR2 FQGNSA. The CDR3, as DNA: TGTGCCAGCAGCTTAGGGTTGGACGAGCAGTACTTC. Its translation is CASSLGLDEQYF.